This TCR beta chain was sequenced during a study of T cell repertoires in cytomegalovirus infection (dated by TCRdb to between 2019 and 2020). Background on the whole study: Donor HLA type was relevant to the analysis, because carriage of CMV infection together with the matching HLA type was indicated by public TCR beta signatures. Overall results and qualifications from the work: Carriers of CMV infection plus the relevant HLA type were discriminated by the cumulative frequency of public TCR beta family members in the study cohort and in an independent 352-donor cohort. The ex vivo response was dominated by HLA-C-restricted CMV-specific TCR beta clonotypes, and the single most frequent clonotype in two of eight donors was supplied by these HLA-C-restricted clonotypes.

Sequenced on an Illumina HiSeq 1500. TCRdb reran the public reads through fastp at Q25 and MiXCR, keeping productive beta chains. Identical CDR3 proteins give one entry, which carries the most common genes and DNA. For this sample the table gives under 850,000 distinct CDR3 sequences, of which 35% were detected only once. The ten top clones hold under 3% of the sample. To note about this clonotype: What antigen it recognizes has not been identified. One end of the junction does not line up with germline, which may come from a read error.

The cysteine opens and the phenylalanine closes a CDR3 of 15 amino acids. CDR3 DNA only is kept here, 45 bases in frame from base 1. CDR1 and CDR2 were assigned from the germline V gene as SGHTA and FQGNSA. The sample was PBMCs. The sequence was obtained from a human donor in good health (CMV status not recorded). Some clones in this sample may be carry-over from other donors' samples. The rearranged segments are TRBV7-2 and TRBJ2-7, with 10 central nucleotides matching TRBD2. For the CDR3, the sequence is CASSLSTSGVYKQYF. In nucleotides, the sequence is TGTGCCAGCAGCCTATCAACTAGCGGGGTCTACAAGCAGTATTTC.